This TCR beta chain was sequenced for a study of Graves' ophthalmopathy and Graves' hyperthyroidism. Many counts were recorded for this clonotype. The V gene lost 3 bases and the J gene lost 1 base, with 9 bases spanning the gap. Germline-derived CDR1 and CDR2 are MGHRA and YSYEKL. The CDR3 consists of 14 residues. Enrolled hyperthyroidism patients had a new diagnosis, a duration under 2 months, and an age of 18 to 65. RNA transcripts yielded amplified TCR beta CDR3 regions. An initial RT-PCR round employing HTBI primers preceded a second-round multiplex PCR. MiXCR was run by TCRdb on the multiplex PCR reads, yielding one entry per CDR3 protein. This table holds hundreds of thousands of distinct CDR3 sequences, 21% found once.

The rearrangement joins TRBV4-1 to TRBJ1-1; D remains ambiguous. The sample was peripheral blood. The sequence came from a woman aged 18-35 years with stable Graves' hyperthyroidism. CDR3 DNA sequence: TGCGCCAGCAGCCAGTGGCAGTCGAACACTGAAGCTTTCTTT. It specifies CASSQWQSNTEAFF.